The clone carrying this T cell receptor (beta chain) was counted once. These data belong to a study of blood T cell repertoires in COVID-19. Study information: Material from acute and convalescent COVID-19 was sourced from the United States, Italy and Spain. Nucleic acid was either cDNA or gDNA, and it came from T cells, B-cell-depleted T cells, or PBMCs.

In the authors' methods: It was from reference gene primer amplification that nucleated cell counts were estimated. Only in-frame clones appear in the TCRdb table, and some are missing; sequencing was by immunoSEQ multiplex PCR. V, J and clone size derive from that table, while D and trimming were established from the DNA sequence. The sample lists about 230,000 clones, 75% to 90% occurring once. The V gene's germline CDR1 is MNHEY and CDR2 SVGAGI. The CDR3 contains 14 residues. Trimming took off 6 bases at V and 6 bases at J, with 14 bases between the two ends. The TCR sequence derives from a man aged 35 to 55 with acute or convalescent COVID-19. The chain joins TRBV6-5 to TRBJ1-4, with D tentatively TRBD1 (5 bases). The sequencing sample was made of peripheral blood. CDR3 sequence (DNA): TGTGCCAGCAGGGATATAGGGGTACATGAAAAACTGTTTTTT. It encodes CASRDIGVHEKLFF.